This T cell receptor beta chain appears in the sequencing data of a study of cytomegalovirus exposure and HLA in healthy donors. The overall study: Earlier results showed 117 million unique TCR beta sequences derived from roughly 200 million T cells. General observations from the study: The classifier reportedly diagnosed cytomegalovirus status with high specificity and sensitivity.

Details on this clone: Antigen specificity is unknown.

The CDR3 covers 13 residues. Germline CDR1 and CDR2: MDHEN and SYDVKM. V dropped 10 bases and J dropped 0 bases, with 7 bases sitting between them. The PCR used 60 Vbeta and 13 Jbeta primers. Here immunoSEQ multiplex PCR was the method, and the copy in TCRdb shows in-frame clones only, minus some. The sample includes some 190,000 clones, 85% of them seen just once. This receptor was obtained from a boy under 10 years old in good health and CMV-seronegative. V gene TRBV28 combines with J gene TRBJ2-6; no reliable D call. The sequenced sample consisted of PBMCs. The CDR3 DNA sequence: TGTGCCACTAGGCCCTCTGGGGCCAACGTCCTGACTTTC. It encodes CATRPSGANVLTF.